This T cell receptor beta chain was profiled in a study of CD8 T cells in ankylosing spondylitis. Notes on the study in general: Ankylosing spondylitis blood seemed to carry a telltale TCR beta motif made of several highly homologous variants. As reported, disease-linked clones showed significant enrichment in matched ankylosing spondylitis synovial fluid.

Quantitative 5'-RACE with molecular barcodes produced the TCR beta libraries. TCRdb called the 5' RACE reads again in MiXCR, with one record for every CDR3 protein. Of 200,000 to 300,000 distinct CDR3 sequences in the sample, more than 20% were seen once. Losses at the gene ends were 5 bases for V and 7 bases for J; bases not matched to a gene: 8. This CDR3 is 14 amino acids long. This clonotype was detected many times. Its antigen is currently unknown. The clonotype originates from a male donor with ankylosing spondylitis or in good health (not recorded which). The chain employs TRBV12-3 or TRBV12-4 and TRBJ2-3; TRBD2 matches at 8 bases. Sequencing used blood, either unsorted or a sorted T cell fraction (not recorded which). The CDR3 protein is CASSPKAGGNTQYF. CDR3 bases: TGTGCCAGCAGTCCTAAGGCGGGGGGCAATACGCAGTATTTT.